This TCR beta chain was recovered during a study of Ad26.COV2.S vaccination and SARS-CoV-2 variants. Treatment here: 19 received Ad26.COV2.S at low or high dose, single or two shots; roughly five received placebo; per-sample allocation not given. The samples date from day 63 after the first vaccine or placebo injection. The vaccine antigen was prefusion-stabilized Wuhan SARS-CoV-2 spike. Study-wide results and caveats: Vaccinees reportedly had broad spike-specific CD8+ and CD4+ T cell responses.

The sample holds a few counts of this clone. What it binds is unknown. The CDR3 is 14 residues long. The V gene's germline CDR1 is SNHLY and CDR2 FYNNEI. V shed 6 bases and J 6 bases; nucleotides not matched to a gene: 10. Sequencing used immunoSEQ multiplex PCR; TCRdb keeps in-frame clones, though not all of them. The sample holds about 350,000 clones, around 88% seen once. The rearrangement links TRBV2 to TRBJ2-7; 8 nucleotides match TRBD1. The clonotype originates from a person between 18 and 59 years old who received the Ad26.COV2.S COVID-19 vaccine or a placebo. The specimen comprised peripheral blood, sampled in a trial of Ad26.COV2.S vaccine versus placebo. CDR3 protein: CASRAGQAPLEQYF. The CDR3 DNA reads as TGTGCCAGCAGGGCGGGACAGGCTCCCCTCGAGCAGTACTTC.